The rows below give T cell receptor beta chains drawn from one sample of a study of cytomegalovirus exposure and HLA in healthy donors. The repertoire was sequenced with immunoSEQ multiplex PCR; TCRdb's copy has only in-frame clones and lacks some. The repertoire holds about 200,000 clones, 65% to 80% seen once, with around 0.2% in the top ten. The sequencing input was PBMCs. Every receptor here comes from a girl aged 2 to 10 in good health and CMV-seronegative. The CDR3 runs from the conserved cysteine through the conserved F or W. A D gene is named only where the DNA matches it firmly. Only part of the rows carry a size: once, few, many, or a class if the clone is expanded.

CDR3 length | D gene | J gene | clone size | V gene | CDR3 protein | CDR3 DNA
17 | TRBD2 | TRBJ2-7 | . | TRBV5-6 | CASSSTSRLAGQNEQYF | TGTGCCAGCAGCTCCACTTCCCGACTAGCGGGCCAGAACGAGCAGTACTTC
16 | TRBD1 | TRBJ2-7 | . | TRBV7-9 | CASSPAGTGLGGEQYF | TGTGCCAGCAGCCCCGCCGGGACAGGCCTTGGAGGCGAGCAGTACTTC
14 | . | TRBJ1-2 | . | TRBV6-6 | CASGGRTEGYGYTF | TGTGCCAGCGGGGGGAGGACGGAGGGGTATGGCTACACCTTC
16 | . | TRBJ2-1 | . | TRBV5-1 | CASSPAGAGLYNEQFF | TGCGCCAGCAGCCCCGCGGGGGCAGGGCTTTACAATGAGCAGTTCTTC
12 | . | TRBJ2-1 | . | TRBV5-1 | CASSSLRDEQFF | TGCGCCAGCAGCTCCCTTCGGGATGAGCAGTTCTTC
16 | TRBD2 | TRBJ2-1 | . | TRBV7-9 | CASSLGGLAGGSEQFF | TGTGCCAGCAGCTTAGGGGGACTAGCGGGAGGAAGTGAGCAGTTCTTC
13 | . | TRBJ1-5 | once | TRBV10-3 | CAISSQGPQPQHF | TGTGCCATCAGTTCCCAGGGTCCCCAGCCCCAGCATTTT
19 | . | TRBJ1-5 | . | TRBV12-2 | CASRLGDRGSGWGDQPQHF | TGTGCAAGTCGCTTAGGAGACAGGGGAAGCGGTTGGGGGGATCAGCCCCAGCATTTT
13 | . | TRBJ1-1 | few | TRBV28 | CASRLTGANEAFF | TGTGCCAGCAGGCTGACAGGTGCGAATGAAGCTTTCTTT
15 | . | TRBJ1-3 | . | TRBV5-6 | CASSYQTWAGNTIYF | TGTGCCAGCAGCTACCAAACATGGGCCGGAAACACCATATATTTT
14 | . | TRBJ1-1 | . | TRBV5-5 | CASSLGAGDTEAFF | TGTGCCAGCAGCTTGGGGGCGGGGGACACTGAAGCTTTCTTT
15 | . | TRBJ1-1 | . | TRBV10-1 | CASSGLFRGYAEAFF | TGCGCCAGCAGTGGGCTTTTTAGGGGATACGCTGAAGCTTTCTTT
16 | . | TRBJ2-2 | few | TRBV7-6 | CASSGGGGSMTGELFF | TGTGCCAGCAGCGGAGGGGGGGGGAGTATGACCGGGGAGCTGTTTTTT
15 | TRBD2 | TRBJ2-1 | . | TRBV11-3 | CASSLRLAGNNEQFF | TGTGCCAGCAGCTTAAGACTAGCGGGGAATAATGAGCAGTTCTTC
16 | . | TRBJ1-2 | . | TRBV4-1 | CASSQGQQPTNYGYTF | TGCGCCAGCAGCCAGGGACAACAACCTACTAACTATGGCTACACCTTC
13 | . | TRBJ1-1 | . | TRBV19 | CASRDSVNTEAFF | TGTGCCAGTAGGGACAGCGTGAACACTGAAGCTTTCTTT
14 | TRBD1 | TRBJ2-2 | . | TRBV10-3 | CAISGTGNTGELFF | TGTGCCATCAGTGGGACAGGGAACACCGGGGAGCTGTTTTTT
15 | TRBD2 | TRBJ2-1 | . | TRBV29-1 | CTVSPGGGSGREQFF | TGCACAGTCAGCCCGGGGGGGGGAAGCGGGCGTGAGCAGTTCTTC
14 | TRBD1 | TRBJ1-4 | . | TRBV5-4 | CASSSPGQGEKLFF | TGTGCCAGCAGCTCGCCGGGACAGGGTGAAAAACTGTTTTTT
16 | . | TRBJ1-3 | . | TRBV9 | CASNLRGGRAGNTIYF | TGTGCCAGCAACCTAAGGGGGGGACGCGCTGGAAACACCATATATTTT
14 | . | TRBJ1-2 | . | TRBV7-6 | CASSLEWGQGNYTF | TGTGCCAGCAGCTTAGAGTGGGGCCAGGGTAACTACACCTTC
17 | TRBD1 | TRBJ2-5 | . | TRBV29-1 | CSGGRGFGQGLGETQYF | TGCAGCGGGGGCCGTGGATTCGGACAGGGGTTAGGGGAGACCCAGTACTTC
17 | TRBD2 | TRBJ2-2 | . | TRBV7-9 | CASSLTLAGLNTGELFF | TGTGCCAGCAGCCTGACTTTAGCGGGCCTAAACACCGGGGAGCTGTTTTTT
16 | TRBD2 | TRBJ2-5 | . | TRBV5-6 | CASSQLAGGYQETQYF | TGTGCCAGCAGCCAGCTAGCGGGAGGGTACCAAGAGACCCAGTACTTC
14 | . | TRBJ1-2 | . | TRBV18 | CASSPGGGHYGYTF | TGTGCCAGCTCACCGGGGGGGGGACACTATGGCTACACCTTC
13 | . | TRBJ1-2 | . | TRBV6-5 | CASSTGQSYGYTF | TGTGCCAGCAGCACCGGACAGTCCTATGGCTACACCTTC
16 | TRBD1 | TRBJ2-1 | . | TRBV7-9 | CASSLGGTGLNNEQFF | TGTGCCAGCAGCTTAGGGGGGACAGGACTCAACAATGAGCAGTTCTTC
13 | . | TRBJ2-3 | . | TRBV29-1 | CSVVSGAPDTQYF | TGCAGCGTTGTATCGGGAGCCCCAGATACGCAGTATTTT
15 | . | TRBJ1-3 | . | TRBV19 | CASSIDPGLGNTIYF | TGTGCCAGTAGTATAGATCCAGGTTTGGGAAACACCATATATTTT
15 | TRBD1 | TRBJ1-1 | . | TRBV15 | CATSSTGVGSAEAFF | TGTGCCACCAGCAGTACAGGGGTAGGGAGCGCTGAAGCTTTCTTT
16 | TRBD1 | TRBJ1-6 | . | TRBV9 | CASSGEDRGWNSPLHF | TGTGCCAGCAGCGGAGAGGACAGGGGATGGAATTCACCCCTCCACTTT